These T cell receptor beta chains were read from a single sample in a study of shared clonotypes between healthy human individuals. Only in-frame clones appear in the TCRdb table, and some are missing; sequencing was by immunoSEQ multiplex PCR. The table lists some 980,000 clones, about three quarters of them singletons. Sequenced: memory CD4+ T cells sorted from blood. The receptors originated from a man between 18 and 35 years old in good health. Each CDR3 is given with its conserved first and last residue. The D gene is left open where the match is weak. Some rows have no size entry. The others give once, few or many, or a class for an expanded clone.

abundance: few
v_gene: TRBV10-1
len: 13
d_gene: .
j_gene: TRBJ2-3
CDR3nt: TGCGCCAGCAGTGGAGACCTTTCAAATACGCAGTATTTT
CDR3aa: CASSGDLSNTQYF

abundance: .
v_gene: TRBV4-3
len: 15
d_gene: TRBD1
j_gene: TRBJ1-5
CDR3nt: TGCGCCAGCAGCCAATCCAGGGGGCCCAATCAGCCCCAGCATTTT
CDR3aa: CASSQSRGPNQPQHF

abundance: .
v_gene: TRBV18
len: 15
d_gene: .
j_gene: TRBJ2-2
CDR3nt: TGTGCCAGCTCACCACGTACACTTAACACCGGGGAGCTGTTTTTT
CDR3aa: CASSPRTLNTGELFF

abundance: once
v_gene: TRBV5-1
len: 14
d_gene: TRBD1
j_gene: TRBJ2-7
CDR3nt: TGCGCCAGCAGCTCAGACAGGGGGCCTTACGAGCAGTACTTC
CDR3aa: CASSSDRGPYEQYF

abundance: .
v_gene: TRBV6-6
len: 16
d_gene: TRBD2
j_gene: TRBJ2-1
CDR3nt: TGTGCCAGCAGTACGGGGCTAGCGGGACAAAACAATGAGCAGTTCTTC
CDR3aa: CASSTGLAGQNNEQFF

abundance: .
v_gene: TRBV18
len: 13
d_gene: .
j_gene: TRBJ2-7
CDR3nt: TGTGCCAGCTCACCTCCCGGGACATTAGAGCAGTACTTC
CDR3aa: CASSPPGTLEQYF

abundance: .
v_gene: TRBV5-1
len: 14
d_gene: TRBD2
j_gene: TRBJ2-1
CDR3nt: TGCGCCAGCAGCTTAAGACTAGCGGGCAATGAGCAGTTCTTC
CDR3aa: CASSLRLAGNEQFF

abundance: few
v_gene: TRBV2
len: 15
d_gene: .
j_gene: TRBJ1-5
CDR3nt: TGTGCCAGCAGACCACAGGGTGGAGGCAATCAGCCCCAGCATTTT
CDR3aa: CASRPQGGGNQPQHF

abundance: .
v_gene: TRBV7-9
len: 18
d_gene: TRBD1
j_gene: TRBJ1-4
CDR3nt: TGTGCCAGCAGCGCCCAACCGGGACAGGGCTTAGGCGACGAAAAACTGTTTTTT
CDR3aa: CASSAQPGQGLGDEKLFF

abundance: .
v_gene: TRBV7-8
len: 15
d_gene: .
j_gene: TRBJ2-7
CDR3nt: TGTGCCAGCAGCGCGAGGGAGTCTGGGTCCTACGAGCAGTACTTC
CDR3aa: CASSARESGSYEQYF

abundance: .
v_gene: TRBV15
len: 12
d_gene: .
j_gene: TRBJ2-7
CDR3nt: TGTGCCACCAGCAGAGATGACTACGAGCAGTACTTC
CDR3aa: CATSRDDYEQYF

abundance: .
v_gene: TRBV9
len: 15
d_gene: .
j_gene: TRBJ2-5
CDR3nt: TGTGCCAGCAGCGTACAAAACTTGGGAAGGGAGACCCAGTACTTC
CDR3aa: CASSVQNLGRETQYF

abundance: .
v_gene: TRBV14
len: 15
d_gene: TRBD1
j_gene: TRBJ1-1
CDR3nt: TGTGCCAGCAGCGTCCGACAGGGGGGGAACACTGAAGCTTTCTTT
CDR3aa: CASSVRQGGNTEAFF

abundance: once
v_gene: TRBV7-2
len: 15
d_gene: TRBD2
j_gene: TRBJ2-1
CDR3nt: TGTGCCAGCAGCTCAGCGGGGGCCTCCTACAATGAGCAGTTCTTC
CDR3aa: CASSSAGASYNEQFF

abundance: once
v_gene: TRBV18
len: 14
d_gene: .
j_gene: TRBJ2-5
CDR3nt: TGTGCCAGCTCACCACTCGGGGTCCAAGAGACCCAGTACTTC
CDR3aa: CASSPLGVQETQYF

abundance: few
v_gene: TRBV2
len: 13
d_gene: .
j_gene: TRBJ1-6
CDR3nt: TGTGCCAGCAGACCGGACAGTGGGCGGCCCCTCCACTTT
CDR3aa: CASRPDSGRPLHF

abundance: .
v_gene: TRBV7-8
len: 15
d_gene: TRBD1
j_gene: TRBJ1-2
CDR3nt: TGTGCCAGCAGTGTAAAGGACAGGGATAGCTATGGCTACACCTTC
CDR3aa: CASSVKDRDSYGYTF

abundance: .
v_gene: TRBV6-6
len: 13
d_gene: .
j_gene: TRBJ1-4
CDR3nt: TGTGCCAGCAGTTCCTCGGGGTCCAGTGGACTGTTTTTT
CDR3aa: CASSSSGSSGLFF

abundance: .
v_gene: TRBV11-2
len: 14
d_gene: .
j_gene: TRBJ2-4
CDR3nt: TGTGCCAGCTCCCGATGGGACGGAGAAAACATTCAGTACTTC
CDR3aa: CASSRWDGENIQYF

abundance: .
v_gene: TRBV5-1
len: 15
d_gene: .
j_gene: TRBJ1-6
CDR3nt: TGCGCCAGCAGCTTGGAAGGTCAGGGGTCCTCACCCCTCCACTTT
CDR3aa: CASSLEGQGSSPLHF

abundance: .
v_gene: TRBV13
len: 15
d_gene: .
j_gene: TRBJ2-3
CDR3nt: TGTGCCAGCAGCCCGGGACTTACGAGCACAGATACGCAGTATTTT
CDR3aa: CASSPGLTSTDTQYF

abundance: once
v_gene: TRBV11-2
len: 14
d_gene: TRBD2
j_gene: TRBJ2-7
CDR3nt: TGTGCCAGCAGCTTAGAGGCGGGAGGGTACGAGCAGTACTTC
CDR3aa: CASSLEAGGYEQYF

abundance: .
v_gene: TRBV19
len: 17
d_gene: .
j_gene: TRBJ1-3
CDR3nt: TGTGCCAGTAGTATAATGGCGGGGACGAACTCTGGAAACACCATATATTTT
CDR3aa: CASSIMAGTNSGNTIYF

abundance: .
v_gene: TRBV27
len: 15
d_gene: .
j_gene: TRBJ1-4
CDR3nt: TGTGCCAGCAGCCCGGGGACAAGGGCCGGTGAAAAACTGTTTTTT
CDR3aa: CASSPGTRAGEKLFF

abundance: many
v_gene: TRBV7-9
len: 17
d_gene: TRBD2
j_gene: TRBJ2-7
CDR3nt: TGTGCCAGCAGCGGATCGACAACTAGCGATAGCTCCTACGAGCAGTACTTC
CDR3aa: CASSGSTTSDSSYEQYF

abundance: once
v_gene: TRBV9
len: 14
d_gene: TRBD1
j_gene: TRBJ2-5
CDR3nt: TGTGCCAGCAGCCGGGACAGGGTAAGAGAGACCCAGTACTTC
CDR3aa: CASSRDRVRETQYF

abundance: .
v_gene: TRBV5-6
len: 16
d_gene: .
j_gene: TRBJ2-1
CDR3nt: TGTGCCAGCAGCCACCGTGGATCCCGTCTGAACAATGAGCAGTTCTTC
CDR3aa: CASSHRGSRLNNEQFF

abundance: .
v_gene: TRBV7-9
len: 11
d_gene: .
j_gene: TRBJ2-1
CDR3nt: TGTGCCAGCAGCCCCTTATACGAGCAGTTCTTC
CDR3aa: CASSPLYEQFF

abundance: .
v_gene: TRBV5-1
len: 14
d_gene: TRBD1
j_gene: TRBJ2-1
CDR3nt: TGCGCCAGCAGCCGCCCTGGGACAGGCAATGAGCAGTTCTTC
CDR3aa: CASSRPGTGNEQFF

abundance: .
v_gene: TRBV21-1
len: 15
d_gene: .
j_gene: TRBJ1-1
CDR3nt: TGTGCCAGCACCGACGACGCAGGACTGAACACTGAAGCTTTCTTT
CDR3aa: CASTDDAGLNTEAFF

abundance: .
v_gene: TRBV5-1
len: 14
d_gene: .
j_gene: TRBJ2-3
CDR3nt: TGCGCCAGCAGCTTCGGGCACTCCCAAAGGGCGCAGTATTTT
CDR3aa: CASSFGHSQRAQYF

abundance: .
v_gene: TRBV2
len: 16
d_gene: TRBD2
j_gene: TRBJ2-3
CDR3nt: TGTGCCAGCAGGGGGACTAGCGGGAGTGGTGGAGATACGCAGTATTTT
CDR3aa: CASRGTSGSGGDTQYF

abundance: .
v_gene: TRBV6-6
len: 15
d_gene: .
j_gene: TRBJ1-1
CDR3nt: TGTGCCAGCAGTTACTCGACGTCCAAGAACACTGAAGCTTTCTTT
CDR3aa: CASSYSTSKNTEAFF

abundance: .
v_gene: TRBV5-4
len: 15
d_gene: TRBD1
j_gene: TRBJ2-1
CDR3nt: TGTGCCAGCACCCTTGGGACAGGGGGCCCTTCGGAGCAGTTCTTC
CDR3aa: CASTLGTGGPSEQFF

abundance: .
v_gene: TRBV29-1
len: 14
d_gene: .
j_gene: TRBJ1-4
CDR3nt: TGCAGCGTCCGACGGGGGGGAGGGGATGAAAAACTGTTTTTT
CDR3aa: CSVRRGGGDEKLFF

abundance: .
v_gene: TRBV6-5
len: 11
d_gene: .
j_gene: TRBJ1-1
CDR3nt: TGTGCCAGCAAAAGGGACACTGAAGCTTTCTTT
CDR3aa: CASKRDTEAFF

abundance: few
v_gene: TRBV5-6
len: 16
d_gene: .
j_gene: TRBJ2-2
CDR3nt: TGTGCCAGCAGCTTGCAGGGGCGCTCAAACACCGGGGAGCTGTTTTTT
CDR3aa: CASSLQGRSNTGELFF